The 5 T cell receptor beta chains below were found in one sample sequenced in a study of Tregs in tolerant kidney transplant recipients. The protocol was immunoSEQ multiplex PCR, while the TCRdb copy is restricted to in-frame clones and leaves out a portion. Of 30,000 to 35,000 clones in the sample, 70% to 85% are singletons; the top ten hold 2% to 2.5%. No antigen has been assigned to these receptors. The sequencing sample was made of Tregs from blood cultured with allogeneic cells. The receptor source for this set is a human donor in good health.

The chain joins TRBV7-9 to TRBJ1-2; 8 nucleotides match TRBD1. The trim removed 5 bases at V and 2 bases at J, leaving 4 bases unmatched. The CDR3 loop spans 14 amino acids. Per germline, CDR1 SEHNR and CDR2 FQNEAQ (reference sequence). CDR3 protein: CASSTDRGNYGYTF. CDR3 nucleotides: TGTGCCAGCAGCACAGACAGGGGCAACTATGGCTACACCTTC.

This chain uses TRBV11-3 with TRBJ2-2, with D hard to call. The V end was cut by 3 bases, the J end by 5 bases, with 13 bases between. The CDR3 is made up of 15 amino acids. CDR1 SGHNT and CDR2 YENEEA come from the germline V gene. The CDR3 loop reads CASSLLLGFTGELFF. The CDR3 DNA reads as TGTGCCAGCAGCTTGTTATTAGGGTTTACCGGGGAGCTGTTTTTT.

A few counts support this clone. V and J are TRBV14 and TRBJ2-2; D gene uncertain. Deletions cut 2 bases from V and 4 bases from J, with 8 bases between. Germline CDR1 is SGHDN and CDR2 is FVKESK. This CDR3 is 14 amino acids long. The CDR3 region has the DNA TGTGCCAGCAGCCAAAGCCTGGGCACCGGGGAGCTGTTTTTT. Its protein is CASSQSLGTGELFF. Full variable domain (remainder filled in from reference TRBV14 and TRBJ2-2): EAGVTQFPSHSVIEKGQTVTLRCDPISGHDNLYWYRRVMGKEIKFLLHFVKESKQDESGMPNNRFLAERTGGTYSTLKVQPAELEDSGVYFCASSQSLGTGELFFGEGSRLTVL.

This chain uses TRBV2 with TRBJ2-3; maybe TRBD2 (6 bases). The CDR3 contains 17 residues. The V and J ends lost 6 bases and 1 base respectively, with 20 bases between them. Per the germline V gene, CDR1 is SNHLY and CDR2 is FYNNEI. As DNA, the CDR3 is TGTGCCAGCAGGCCCCCGCAAGGAGCGGGTGGCACAGATACGCAGTATTTT. The encoded protein is CASRPPQGAGGTDTQYF.

This sequence joins TRBV7-2 and TRBJ2-7, with TRBD1 matching over 7 bases. V lost 4 bases and J lost 3; bases outside the gene matches: 9. This CDR3 region has 15 residues. Germline V CDR1 and CDR2: SGHTA, FQGNSA. DNA of the CDR3: TGTGCCAGCAGCTCCGGGACAGATTACCTCTACGAGCAGTACTTC. Amino acid sequence: CASSSGTDYLYEQYF.